This T cell receptor (beta chain) was recorded in a study of graft-versus-host responses after intestinal transplantation. The study's findings and limits: Recipient marrow contained GvH clones, some of which appeared first in ileum or blood.

This table comes from immunoSEQ multiplex PCR, and its TCRdb copy is limited to in-frame clones, with some not included. The data contain some 90,000 clones, approximately 92% of them singletons. This CDR3 region has 15 residues. Germline assignment: CDR1 MNHEY and CDR2 SMNVEV (reference sequence). V was trimmed by 2 bases and J by 2 bases, leaving 13 bases between them. About this clone itself: No antigen is known for it.

This sequence originates from a human donor who received an intestinal transplant. The source material was unstimulated CD8+ T cells sorted from spleen or lymph node cells, sampled before intestinal transplant. The chain employs TRBV27 and TRBJ2-7; no clear D. The CDR3 DNA is TGTGCCAGCAGTTTAGGTCGAACTACCACCTACGAGCAGTACTTC. It translates to CASSLGRTTTYEQYF.